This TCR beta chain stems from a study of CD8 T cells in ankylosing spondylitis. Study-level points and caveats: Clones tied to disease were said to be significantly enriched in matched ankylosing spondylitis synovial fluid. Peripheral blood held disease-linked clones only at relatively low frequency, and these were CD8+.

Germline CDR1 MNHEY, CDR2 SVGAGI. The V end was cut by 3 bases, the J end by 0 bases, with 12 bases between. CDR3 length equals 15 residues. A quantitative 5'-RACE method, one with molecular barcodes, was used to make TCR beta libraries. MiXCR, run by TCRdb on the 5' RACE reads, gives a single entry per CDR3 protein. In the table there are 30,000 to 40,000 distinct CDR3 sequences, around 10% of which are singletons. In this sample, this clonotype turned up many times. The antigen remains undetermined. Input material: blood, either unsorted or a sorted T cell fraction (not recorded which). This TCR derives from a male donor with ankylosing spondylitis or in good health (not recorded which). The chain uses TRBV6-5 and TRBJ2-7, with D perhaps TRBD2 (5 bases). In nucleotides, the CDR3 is TGTGCCAGCAGTTATGCCTCGGGGAGCTCCTACGAGCAGTACTTC. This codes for CASSYASGSSYEQYF.